The 21 T cell receptor beta chains listed next were all sequenced from one sample in a study of CD8+CD57+ T cells in acquired aplastic anemia. Genomic DNA was employed as the template in profiling TCR beta VDJ and CDR3. TCRdb redid the calling of the reads with MiXCR, one entry per CDR3 protein. This table holds about 190,000 distinct CDR3 sequences, roughly 56% found once. Sequenced material: sorted CD4+, CD8+, or CD8+CD57+ T cells (not recorded which) from PBMCs. The receptors originated from a human donor in good health, serving as a control.

There are many counts of this clonotype. This chain links TRBV12-3 or TRBV12-4 with TRBJ1-5; 9 bases are shared with TRBD1. This CDR3 has 13 residues. V lost 7 bases and J lost 4; bases outside the gene matches: 2. CDR3 sequence reads: CASKDRGNQPQHF. CDR3 DNA sequence: TGTGCCAGCAAAGACAGGGGGAATCAGCCCCAGCATTTT.

This clonotype was counted at least ten times. V gene TRBV25-1 combines with J gene TRBJ1-5, with D possibly being TRBD1 (5 bases). V was trimmed by 7 bases and J by 7 bases, leaving 14 bases between them. The CDR3 extends over 13 amino acids. Germline CDR1 MGHDK, CDR2 SYGVNS. CDR3 coding DNA: TGTGCCAGCACCGGGGGAGTAGGCCAGCCCCAGCATTTT. It translates to CASTGGVGQPQHF.

The genes are TRBV7-3 and TRBJ2-7; possible D gene TRBD2, 7 bases. The germline V gene has CDR1 SGHTA and CDR2 FQGTGA. V lost 5 bases to trimming and J lost 8 bases, with 10 bases between them. There are 11 residues in the CDR3. The CDR3 loop reads CASSRGGQQYF. The DNA of the CDR3 is TGTGCCAGCAGCAGGGGGGGACAGCAGTACTTC.

The chain uses TRBV18 and TRBJ1-1, with 7 bases matching TRBD1. V was clipped by 1 base and J by 7 bases; unmatched bases: 0. Germline V gene sequence: CDR1 KGHSH, CDR2 LQKENI. CDR3 length: 12 amino acids. The CDR3 nucleotides read TGTGCCAGCTCACCACGGGACAGTGAAGCTTTCTTT. Its protein is CASSPRDSEAFF.

This clonotype came up many times. The genes are TRBV19 and TRBJ1-4; 11 bases map to TRBD1. This CDR3 has 16 amino acids. Per the germline V gene, CDR1 is LNHDA and CDR2 is SQIVND (reference sequence). J lost 7 bases, V lost 5 bases, and 9 bases had no gene match. The CDR3, as DNA: TGTGCCAGTAGTGACCGGGACAGGGGGTCGAGTGAAAAACTGTTTTTT. Protein sequence: CASSDRDRGSSEKLFF.

The chain recombines TRBV20-1 with TRBJ2-1, with TRBD2 matching 13 bases. With 6 bases clipped from V and 9 bases from J, the junction kept 5 bases outside the gene matches. Germline assignment: CDR1 DFQATT and CDR2 SNEGSKA (reference sequence). The CDR3 length is 13 residues. CDR3 coding DNA: TGCAGTGCATGGACTAGCGGGAGTACTGAGCAGTTCTTC. Its protein product is CSAWTSGSTEQFF.

As to this clonotype: Germline is not matched at one junction end, which may reflect a read error. The chain recombines TRBV7-9 with TRBJ2-2; D is undetermined. The CDR3 sequence is 12 residues long. Germline CDR1 SEHNR, CDR2 FQNEAQ (reference sequence). CDR3 in amino acids: CVSSLVPGELFF. The CDR3 DNA is TGTGTCAGCAGCTTAGTCCCAGGGGAGCTGTTTTTT.

The chain is built from TRBV15 and TRBJ2-7; weak D call: TRBD1 (5 bases). Germline V lookup: CDR1 LNHNV, CDR2 YYDKDF (reference sequence). The V end lost 3 bases, the J end lost 3 bases, and 12 bases lay between the germline ends. This CDR3 contains 14 residues. The CDR3 spells CATSRATGNYEQYV. The CDR3 DNA sequence: TGTGCCACCAGCAGGGCTACAGGAAACTACGAGCAGTACGTC.

V usage is TRBV7-2 and J usage is TRBJ1-6, with unresolved D. The length of the CDR3 is 15 residues. The V end lost 7 bases, the J end lost 3 bases, and 13 bases lay between the germline ends. Germline-derived CDR1 and CDR2 are SGHTA and FQGNSA. The CDR3: CASTFLDDYNSPLHF. The CDR3 nucleotides are TGTGCCAGCACCTTTTTAGACGACTATAATTCACCCCTCCACTTT.

The genes are TRBV7-2 and TRBJ1-2; TRBD1 matches 7 bases. This CDR3 region has 16 residues. V trimming: 6 bases; J trimming: 0 bases; junction bases outside the gene matches: 10. CDR1 and CDR2 (germline): SGHTA, FQGNSA. The CDR3 spells CASRRRTGPTNYGYTF. In DNA, the CDR3 is TGTGCCAGCAGGCGCCGGACAGGCCCTACTAACTATGGCTACACCTTC.

The chain has TRBV11-2 and TRBJ1-1; no definite D call. V was pared by 2 bases and J by 0 bases, with 13 bases between. In germline, CDR1 is SGHAT, CDR2 FQNNGV. This CDR3 contains 16 residues. The DNA for the CDR3 is TGTGCCAGCAGCTTAAACAGAGAGGGCATGAACACTGAAGCTTTCTTT. Encoded protein: CASSLNREGMNTEAFF.

The V call is TRBV7-9, the J call TRBJ2-2, with no clear D. CDR1 and CDR2 from the germline V gene are SEHNR and FQNEAQ (reference sequence). Trimming left V 1 base short and J 6 bases short, with 15 bases between. The CDR3 has 16 amino acids. The CDR3 protein is CASSLESRLESGELFF. As DNA, the CDR3 is TGTGCCAGCAGCTTAGAAAGTCGCCTGGAGTCCGGGGAGCTGTTTTTT.

In this sample, this clonotype turned up once. This rearrangement joins TRBV10-3 to TRBJ2-7; D is possibly TRBD1 (5 bases). Germline V gene sequence: CDR1 ENHRY, CDR2 SYGVKD. With 0 bases removed from V and 6 bases from J, the gap between germline ends came to 12 bases. This CDR3 has 14 residues. Here the CDR3 DNA reads TGTGCCATCAGTGAGTCAGGGGTTAGTGGCGAGCAGTACTTC. Translation gives CAISESGVSGEQYF.

The V and J genes are TRBV11-2 and TRBJ2-3; D gene unclear. The CDR3 spans 14 residues. Trimming took 3 bases from V and 5 from J, leaving 12 bases between them. CDR1 SGHAT and CDR2 FQNNGV come from the germline V gene. CDR3 region: CASSFWGNGDTQYF. The CDR3 DNA sequence: TGTGCCAGCAGCTTCTGGGGAAACGGAGATACGCAGTATTTT.

This chain links TRBV2 with TRBJ1-1; D remains unclear. Trimming removed 4 bases from V and 0 bases from J, with 9 bases in between. The CDR3 extends over 14 amino acids. Germline CDR1 is SNHLY and CDR2 is FYNNEI. CDR3 nucleotides: TGTGCCAGCAGTGGAGGACGGATGAACACTGAAGCTTTCTTT. Its protein product is CASSGGRMNTEAFF.

This clonotype was seen a handful of times. The chain is built from TRBV7-2 and TRBJ1-2; D uncertain. CDR3 length equals 16 residues. Trimming removed 2 bases from V and 3 bases from J, with 16 bases in between. The germline V gene encodes CDR1 SGHTA and CDR2 FQGNSA. CDR3 coding DNA: TGTGCCAGCAGCTTACGGGGTGGAGGGAAGGACTATGGCTACACCTTC. Encoded protein: CASSLRGGGKDYGYTF. Variable domain in full (rest from reference TRBV7-2 and TRBJ1-2): GAGVSQSPSNKVTEKGKDVELRCDPISGHTALYWYRQSLGQGLEFLIYFQGNSAPDKSGLPSDRFSAERTGGSVSTLTIQRTQQEDSAVYLCASSLRGGGKDYGYTFGSGTRLTVV.

The CDR3, as DNA: TGTGCCAGCAGCTTAGGGGGCGGCAGGGAACCCAACTATGGCTACACCTTC. Its translation: CASSLGGGREPNYGYTF. This chain connects TRBV11-2 to TRBJ1-2, with TRBD1 as a possible D gene (5 bases). Germline assignment: CDR1 SGHAT and CDR2 FQNNGV. The CDR3 covers 17 residues. V lost 1 base, J lost 2 bases, and 17 bases lay in between.

This clonotype was observed a handful of times. CDR3 nucleotides: TGTGCCAGCAGTTCCCTTGGGTCTTGGGACAGGGGGGACACTGAAGCTTTCTTT. Translation: CASSSLGSWDRGDTEAFF. V is TRBV28 and J is TRBJ1-1, with TRBD1 identical over 11 bases. The germline gives CDR1 MDHEN, CDR2 SYDVKM. Trimming removed 4 bases from V and 3 bases from J; junction bases left unmatched: 13. CDR3 length: 18 residues.

In its sample, this clonotype was seen a few times. The V call is TRBV7-2, the J call TRBJ1-2; D is unresolved. The CDR3 contains 13 residues. Germline CDR1 is SGHTA and CDR2 is FQGNSA. The V end lost 3 bases, the J end lost 5 bases, and 10 bases lay between the germline ends. CDR3 DNA sequence: TGTGCCAGCAGCTTTACGCAGGATTATGGCTACACCTTC. Its protein product is CASSFTQDYGYTF.

The chain employs TRBV2 and TRBJ1-1, with TRBD1 as a possible D gene (6 bases). The CDR3 has 11 residues. Germline-derived CDR1 and CDR2 are SNHLY and FYNNEI. The V gene lost 6 bases and the J gene lost 11 bases, with 13 bases spanning the gap. CDR3 DNA sequence: TGTGCCAGCAGGGGGGGGCCGGTGGCTTTCTTT. Encoded protein: CASRGGPVAFF.

The chain uses TRBV7-6 and TRBJ2-3, with D perhaps matching TRBD2 (5 bases). Trimming left V 5 bases short and J 0 bases short, with 12 bases between. Looked up from germline, CDR1 is SGHVS and CDR2 is FNYEAQ. There are 15 residues in the CDR3. The DNA of the CDR3 is TGTGCCAGCAGCCCGGCCAGCGGAAGCACAGATACGCAGTATTTT. Translation: CASSPASGSTDTQYF.